This TCR beta chain was found in a study of T cell changes during pregnancy in multiple sclerosis (dated by TCRdb to about 2019). Notes on the research overall: The study examined how the T cell repertoire changed over the course of pregnancy in women with multiple sclerosis.

On this clone: The target of this receptor is not known. Qualities for individual bases were not recorded, and no much larger clone is one base off.

V is pared back by 2 bases and J by 0 bases, with 9 bases lying between the germline termini. Inclusive of the bounding cysteine and phenylalanine, the CDR3 is 15 residues long. Only CDR3 DNA remains: 45 bases, in frame from the first base. The germline V gene (reference sequence) supplies CDR1 MNHEY and CDR2 SMNVEV. The library was prepared using the immunoSEQ multiplex PCR assay. TCRdb holds this immuneACCESS table with in-frame rearrangements only. Some clones are missing; in checked studies, unresolved V genes explain under half, and the rest has no known cause. Within this sample are about 20,000 clones, with 85% of them counted one time only. The leading ten clones occupy around 8.7% of the sample.

The TCR originated in a female donor with multiple sclerosis, enrolled in a pregnancy study. The material sequenced was CD8+ T cells from peripheral blood mononuclear cells, taken after pregnancy. The V gene is TRBV27 and the J gene is TRBJ2-3, and possibly TRBD2, on 6 matching bases. In nucleotides, the sequence is TGTGCCAGCAGTTTAGTCGGGACTAGCACAGATACGCAGTATTTT. Translated, it reads CASSLVGTSTDTQYF.